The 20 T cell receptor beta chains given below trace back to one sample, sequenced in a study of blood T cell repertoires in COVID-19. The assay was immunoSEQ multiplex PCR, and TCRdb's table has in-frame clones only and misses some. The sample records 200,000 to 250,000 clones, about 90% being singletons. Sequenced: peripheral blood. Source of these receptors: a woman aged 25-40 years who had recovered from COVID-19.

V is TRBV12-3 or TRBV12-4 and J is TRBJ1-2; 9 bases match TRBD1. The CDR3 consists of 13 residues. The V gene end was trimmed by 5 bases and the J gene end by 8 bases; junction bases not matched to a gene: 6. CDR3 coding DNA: TGTGCCAGCAGTGCCGGGACAGGGTACGGCTACACCTTC. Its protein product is CASSAGTGYGYTF.

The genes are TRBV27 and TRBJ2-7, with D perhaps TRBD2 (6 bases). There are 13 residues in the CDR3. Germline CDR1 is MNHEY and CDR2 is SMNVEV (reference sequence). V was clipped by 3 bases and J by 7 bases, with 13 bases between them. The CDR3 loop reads CASSLSVGGEQYF. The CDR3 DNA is TGTGCCAGCAGTTTGAGCGTTGGGGGGGAGCAGTACTTC.

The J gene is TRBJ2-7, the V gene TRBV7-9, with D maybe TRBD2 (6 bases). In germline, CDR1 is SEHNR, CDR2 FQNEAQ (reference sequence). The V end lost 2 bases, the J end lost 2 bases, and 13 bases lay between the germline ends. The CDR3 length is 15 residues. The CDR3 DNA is TGTGCCAGCAGCTTATATGGCGGGGCGGCCTACGAGCAGTACTTC. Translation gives CASSLYGGAAYEQYF. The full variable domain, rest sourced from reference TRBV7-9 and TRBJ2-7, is DTGVSQNPRHKITKRGQNVTFRCDPISEHNRLYWYRQTLGQGPEFLTYFQNEAQLEKSRLLSDRFSAERPKGSFSTLEIQRTEQGDSAMYLCASSLYGGAAYEQYFGPGTRLTVT.

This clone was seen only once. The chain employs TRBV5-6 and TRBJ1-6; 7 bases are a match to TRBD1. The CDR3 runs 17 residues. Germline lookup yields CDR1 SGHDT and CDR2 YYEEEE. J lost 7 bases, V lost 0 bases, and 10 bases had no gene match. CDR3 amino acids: CASSLEGASLGNSPLHF. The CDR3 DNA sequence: TGTGCCAGCAGCTTGGAGGGGGCCTCTCTGGGAAATTCACCCCTCCACTTT.

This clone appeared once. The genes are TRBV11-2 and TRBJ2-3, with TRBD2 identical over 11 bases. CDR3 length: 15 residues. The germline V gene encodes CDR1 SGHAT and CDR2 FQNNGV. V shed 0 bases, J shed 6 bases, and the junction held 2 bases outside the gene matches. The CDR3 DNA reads TGTGCCAGCAGCTTAGACGGGACTAGCGGTGATACGCAGTATTTT. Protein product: CASSLDGTSGDTQYF.

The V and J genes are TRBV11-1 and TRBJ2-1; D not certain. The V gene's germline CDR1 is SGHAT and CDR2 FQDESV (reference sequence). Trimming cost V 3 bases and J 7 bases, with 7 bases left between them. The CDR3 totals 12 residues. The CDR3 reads CASSLNRNEQFF. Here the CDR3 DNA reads TGTGCCAGCAGCTTGAACAGAAATGAGCAGTTCTTC.

CDR3 nucleotides: TGTGCCAGCAGCCTAGGGGGACCAGCGGGCGGTGAGCAGTTCTTC. Its translation is CASSLGGPAGGEQFF. The chain combines TRBV7-7 with TRBJ2-1, with D perhaps being TRBD1 or TRBD2 (6 bases each). Germline V gene sequence: CDR1 SSHAT, CDR2 FNYEAQ (reference sequence). V was clipped by 5 bases and J by 9 bases, with 20 bases between them. The CDR3 consists of 15 residues.

The CDR3 loop is CASSLAGYGNQPQHF. Written as DNA, the CDR3 is TGTGCCAGCAGTTTAGCAGGGTACGGAAATCAGCCCCAGCATTTT. This sequence joins TRBV27 and TRBJ1-5; tentative D call: TRBD1 (5 bases). Trimming took off 2 bases at V and 4 bases at J, with 12 bases between the two ends. CDR3 length: 15 residues. Per the germline V gene, CDR1 is MNHEY and CDR2 is SMNVEV (reference sequence).

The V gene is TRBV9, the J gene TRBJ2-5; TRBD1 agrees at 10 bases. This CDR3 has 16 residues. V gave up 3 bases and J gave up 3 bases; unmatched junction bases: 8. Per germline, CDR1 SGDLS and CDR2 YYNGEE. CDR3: CASSDGGTGAKETQYF. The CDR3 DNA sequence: TGTGCCAGCAGCGACGGGGGGACAGGGGCAAAAGAGACCCAGTACTTC.

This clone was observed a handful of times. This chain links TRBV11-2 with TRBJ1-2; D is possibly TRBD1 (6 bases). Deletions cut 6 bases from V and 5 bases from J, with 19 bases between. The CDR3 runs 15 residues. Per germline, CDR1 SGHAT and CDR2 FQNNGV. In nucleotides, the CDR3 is TGTGCCAGCAGTTTATCCGGGACAAGAACTTATGGCTACACCTTC. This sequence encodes CASSLSGTRTYGYTF.

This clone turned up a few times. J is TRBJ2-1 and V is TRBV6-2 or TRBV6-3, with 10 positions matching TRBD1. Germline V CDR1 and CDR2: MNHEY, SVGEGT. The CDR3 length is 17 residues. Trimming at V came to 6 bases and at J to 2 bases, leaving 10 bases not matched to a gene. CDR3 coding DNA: TGTGCCAGCAGCAAGCCCCGGGACAGGGGCACCTACAATGAGCAGTTCTTC. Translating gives CASSKPRDRGTYNEQFF.

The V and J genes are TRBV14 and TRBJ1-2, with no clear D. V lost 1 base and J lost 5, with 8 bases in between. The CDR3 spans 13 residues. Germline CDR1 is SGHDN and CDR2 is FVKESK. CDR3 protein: CASSQVNSYGYTF. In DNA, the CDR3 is TGTGCCAGCAGCCAAGTAAACAGTTATGGCTACACCTTC.

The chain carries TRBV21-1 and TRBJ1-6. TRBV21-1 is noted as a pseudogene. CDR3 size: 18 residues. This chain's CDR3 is CASTKRPSRSSYNSPLHF. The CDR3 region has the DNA TGTGCCAGCACTAAACGACCCAGCCGGAGCTCCTATAATTCACCCCTCCACTTT.

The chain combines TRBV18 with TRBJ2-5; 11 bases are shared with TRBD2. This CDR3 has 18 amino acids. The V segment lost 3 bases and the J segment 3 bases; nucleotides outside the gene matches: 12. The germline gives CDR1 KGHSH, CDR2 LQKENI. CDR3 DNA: TGTGCCAGCTCACCGGAGTGGGGCGTTAGCGGGGGGGAAGAGACCCAGTACTTC. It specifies CASSPEWGVSGGEETQYF.

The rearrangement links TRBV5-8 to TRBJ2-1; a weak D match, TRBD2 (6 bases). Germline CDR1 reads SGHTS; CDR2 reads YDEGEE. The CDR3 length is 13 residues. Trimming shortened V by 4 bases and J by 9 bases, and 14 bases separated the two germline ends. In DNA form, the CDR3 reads TGTGCCAGCAGCCTTCCCTCTAGCGCTGAGCAGTTCTTC. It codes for CASSLPSSAEQFF.

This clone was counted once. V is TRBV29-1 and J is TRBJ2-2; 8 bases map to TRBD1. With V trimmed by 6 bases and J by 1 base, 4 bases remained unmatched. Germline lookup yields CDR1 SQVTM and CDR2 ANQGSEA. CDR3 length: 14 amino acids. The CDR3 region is CSVLTGENTGELFF. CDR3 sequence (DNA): TGCAGCGTGCTGACAGGGGAGAACACCGGGGAGCTGTTTTTT.

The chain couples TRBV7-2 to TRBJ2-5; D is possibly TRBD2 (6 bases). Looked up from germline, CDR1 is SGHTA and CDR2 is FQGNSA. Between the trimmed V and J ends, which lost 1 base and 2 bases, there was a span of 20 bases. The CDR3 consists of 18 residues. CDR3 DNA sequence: TGTGCCAGCAGCTTAGGGTTTGCGTCCGGGGGAGCTCAAGAGACCCAGTACTTC. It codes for CASSLGFASGGAQETQYF.

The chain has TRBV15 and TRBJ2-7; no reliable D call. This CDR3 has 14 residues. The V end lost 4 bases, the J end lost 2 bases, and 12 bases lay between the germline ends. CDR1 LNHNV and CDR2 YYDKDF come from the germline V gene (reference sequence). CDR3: CATSMELRTYEQYF. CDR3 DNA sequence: TGTGCCACCAGCATGGAGCTGAGAACCTACGAGCAGTACTTC.

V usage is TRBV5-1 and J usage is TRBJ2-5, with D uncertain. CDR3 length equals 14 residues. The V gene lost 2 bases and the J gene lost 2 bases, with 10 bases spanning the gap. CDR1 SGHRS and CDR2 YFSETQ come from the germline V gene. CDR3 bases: TGCGCCAGCAGCTTCATTGGGCAACAAGAGACCCAGTACTTC. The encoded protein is CASSFIGQQETQYF.

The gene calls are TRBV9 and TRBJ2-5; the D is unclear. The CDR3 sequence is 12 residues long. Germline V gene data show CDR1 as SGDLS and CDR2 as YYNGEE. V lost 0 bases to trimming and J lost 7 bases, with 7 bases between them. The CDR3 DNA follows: TGTGCCAGCAGCGTAGGGGCGACGACCCAGTACTTC. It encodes CASSVGATTQYF.